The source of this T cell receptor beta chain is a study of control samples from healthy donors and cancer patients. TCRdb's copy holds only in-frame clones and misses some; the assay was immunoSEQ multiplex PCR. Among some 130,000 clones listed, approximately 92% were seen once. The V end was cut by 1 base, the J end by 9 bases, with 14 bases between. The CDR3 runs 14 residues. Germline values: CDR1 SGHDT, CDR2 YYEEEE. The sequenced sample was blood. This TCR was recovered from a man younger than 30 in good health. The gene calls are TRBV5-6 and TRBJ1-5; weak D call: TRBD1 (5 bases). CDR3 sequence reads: CASSLSTGGGPQHF. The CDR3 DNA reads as TGTGCCAGCAGCTTGAGTACAGGTGGGGGGCCCCAGCATTTT.